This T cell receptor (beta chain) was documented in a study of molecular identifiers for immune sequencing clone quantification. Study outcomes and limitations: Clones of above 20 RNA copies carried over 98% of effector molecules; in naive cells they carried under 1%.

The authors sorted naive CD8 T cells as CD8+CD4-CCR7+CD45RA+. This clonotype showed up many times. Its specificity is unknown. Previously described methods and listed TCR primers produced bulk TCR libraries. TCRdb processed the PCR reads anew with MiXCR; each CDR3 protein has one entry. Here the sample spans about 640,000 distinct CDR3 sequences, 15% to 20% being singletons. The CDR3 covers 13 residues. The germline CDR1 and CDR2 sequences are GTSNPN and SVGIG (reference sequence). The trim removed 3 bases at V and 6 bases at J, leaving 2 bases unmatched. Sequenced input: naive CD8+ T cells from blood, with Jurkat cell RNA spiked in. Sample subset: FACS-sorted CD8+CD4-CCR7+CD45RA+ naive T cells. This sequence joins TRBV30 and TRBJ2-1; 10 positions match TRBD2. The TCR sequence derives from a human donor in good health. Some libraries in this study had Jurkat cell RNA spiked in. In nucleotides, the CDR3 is TGTGCCTGGAGACTAGCGGGAACCAATGAGCAGTTCTTC. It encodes CAWRLAGTNEQFF.